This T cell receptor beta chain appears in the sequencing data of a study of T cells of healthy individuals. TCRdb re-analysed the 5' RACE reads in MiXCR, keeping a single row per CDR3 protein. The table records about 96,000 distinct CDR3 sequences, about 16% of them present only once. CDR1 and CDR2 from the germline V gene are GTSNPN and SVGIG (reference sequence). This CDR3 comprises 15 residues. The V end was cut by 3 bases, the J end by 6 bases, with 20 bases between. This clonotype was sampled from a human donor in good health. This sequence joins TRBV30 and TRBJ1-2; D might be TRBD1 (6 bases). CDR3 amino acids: CAWRPYGSRGHGYTF. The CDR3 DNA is TGTGCCTGGAGACCTTACGGTTCCCGGGGGCATGGCTACACCTTC.